The sequence of this T cell receptor beta chain was determined in a study of shared clonotypes between healthy human individuals. Germline V gene lookup returns CDR1 LNHDA and CDR2 SQIVND (reference sequence). The CDR3 spans 15 residues. Trimming pared 5 bases from V and 2 bases from J, leaving 10 bases between. Sorted-subset replicate PCR reactions were performed with approximately 200 ng DNA, corresponding to tens of thousands of T cell genomes. Only in-frame clones appear in the TCRdb table, and some are missing; sequencing was by immunoSEQ multiplex PCR. The sample shows around 1.5 million clones, nearly 99% of them seen only once.

The J gene is TRBJ2-6, the V gene TRBV19; a weak D match, TRBD2 (5 bases). This clonotype was obtained from a man aged 25 to 40 in good health. Sample: naive CD4+ T cells sorted from blood. Stated subset: CD45RA+ positively selected. CDR3 nucleotide sequence: TGTGCCAGTAGTGTATGGAGGACTGGGGCCAACGTCCTGACTTTC. It yields the protein CASSVWRTGANVLTF.